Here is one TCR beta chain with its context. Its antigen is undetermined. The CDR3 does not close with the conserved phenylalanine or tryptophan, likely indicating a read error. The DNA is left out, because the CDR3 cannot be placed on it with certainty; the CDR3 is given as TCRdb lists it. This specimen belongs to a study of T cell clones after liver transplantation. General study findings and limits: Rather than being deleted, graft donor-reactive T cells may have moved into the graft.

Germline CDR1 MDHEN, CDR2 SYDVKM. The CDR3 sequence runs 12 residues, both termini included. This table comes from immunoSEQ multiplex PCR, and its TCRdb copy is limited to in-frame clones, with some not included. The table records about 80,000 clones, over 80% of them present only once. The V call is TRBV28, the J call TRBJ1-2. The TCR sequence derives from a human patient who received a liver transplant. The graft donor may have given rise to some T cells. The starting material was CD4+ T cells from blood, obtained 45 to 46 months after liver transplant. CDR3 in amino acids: CASSLILGTIWL.